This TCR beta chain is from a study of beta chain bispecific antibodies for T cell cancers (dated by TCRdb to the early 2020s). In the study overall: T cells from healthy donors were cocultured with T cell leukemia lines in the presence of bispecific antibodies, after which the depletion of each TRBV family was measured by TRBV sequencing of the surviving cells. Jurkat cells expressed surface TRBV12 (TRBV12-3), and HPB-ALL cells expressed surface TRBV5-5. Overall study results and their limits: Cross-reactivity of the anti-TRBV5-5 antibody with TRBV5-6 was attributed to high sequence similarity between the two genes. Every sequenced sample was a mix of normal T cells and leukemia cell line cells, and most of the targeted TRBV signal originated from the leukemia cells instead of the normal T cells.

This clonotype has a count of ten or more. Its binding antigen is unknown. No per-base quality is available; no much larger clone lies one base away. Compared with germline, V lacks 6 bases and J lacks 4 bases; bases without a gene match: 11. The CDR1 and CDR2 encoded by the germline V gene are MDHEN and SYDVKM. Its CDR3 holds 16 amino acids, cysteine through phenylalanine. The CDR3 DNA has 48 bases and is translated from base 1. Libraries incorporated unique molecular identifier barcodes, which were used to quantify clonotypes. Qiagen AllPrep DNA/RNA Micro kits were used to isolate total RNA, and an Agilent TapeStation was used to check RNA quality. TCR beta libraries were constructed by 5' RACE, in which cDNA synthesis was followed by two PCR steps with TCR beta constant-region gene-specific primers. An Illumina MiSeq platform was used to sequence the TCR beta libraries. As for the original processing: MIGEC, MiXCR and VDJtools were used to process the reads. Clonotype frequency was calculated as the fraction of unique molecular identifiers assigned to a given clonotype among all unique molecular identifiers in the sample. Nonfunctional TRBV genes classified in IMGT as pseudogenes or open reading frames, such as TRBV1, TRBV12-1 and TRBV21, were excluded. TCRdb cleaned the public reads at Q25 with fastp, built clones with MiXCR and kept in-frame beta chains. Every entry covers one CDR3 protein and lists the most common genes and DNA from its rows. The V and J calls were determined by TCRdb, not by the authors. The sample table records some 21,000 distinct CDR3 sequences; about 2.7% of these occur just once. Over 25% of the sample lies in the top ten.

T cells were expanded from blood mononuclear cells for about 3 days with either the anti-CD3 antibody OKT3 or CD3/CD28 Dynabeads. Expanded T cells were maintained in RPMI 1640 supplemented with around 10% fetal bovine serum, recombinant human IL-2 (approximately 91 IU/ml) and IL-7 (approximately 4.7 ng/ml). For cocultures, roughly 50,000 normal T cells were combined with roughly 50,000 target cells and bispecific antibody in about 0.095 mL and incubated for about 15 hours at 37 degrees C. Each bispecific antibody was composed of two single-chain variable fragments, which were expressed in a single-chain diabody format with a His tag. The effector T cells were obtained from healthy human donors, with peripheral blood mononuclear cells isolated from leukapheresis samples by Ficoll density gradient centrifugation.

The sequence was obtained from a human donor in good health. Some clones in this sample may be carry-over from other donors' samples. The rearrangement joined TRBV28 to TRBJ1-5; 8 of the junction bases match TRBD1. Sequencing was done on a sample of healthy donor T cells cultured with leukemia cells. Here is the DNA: TGTGCCAGCAGGACCCGGACAGGGCGGAGGAATCAGCCCCAGCATTTT. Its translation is CASRTRTGRRNQPQHF. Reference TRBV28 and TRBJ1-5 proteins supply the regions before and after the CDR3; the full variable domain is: DVKVTQSSRYLVKRTGEKVFLECVQDMDHENMFWYRQDPGLGLRLIYFSYDVKMKEKGDIPEGYSVSREKKERFSLILESASTNQTSMYLCASRTRTGRRNQPQHFGDGTRLSIL.